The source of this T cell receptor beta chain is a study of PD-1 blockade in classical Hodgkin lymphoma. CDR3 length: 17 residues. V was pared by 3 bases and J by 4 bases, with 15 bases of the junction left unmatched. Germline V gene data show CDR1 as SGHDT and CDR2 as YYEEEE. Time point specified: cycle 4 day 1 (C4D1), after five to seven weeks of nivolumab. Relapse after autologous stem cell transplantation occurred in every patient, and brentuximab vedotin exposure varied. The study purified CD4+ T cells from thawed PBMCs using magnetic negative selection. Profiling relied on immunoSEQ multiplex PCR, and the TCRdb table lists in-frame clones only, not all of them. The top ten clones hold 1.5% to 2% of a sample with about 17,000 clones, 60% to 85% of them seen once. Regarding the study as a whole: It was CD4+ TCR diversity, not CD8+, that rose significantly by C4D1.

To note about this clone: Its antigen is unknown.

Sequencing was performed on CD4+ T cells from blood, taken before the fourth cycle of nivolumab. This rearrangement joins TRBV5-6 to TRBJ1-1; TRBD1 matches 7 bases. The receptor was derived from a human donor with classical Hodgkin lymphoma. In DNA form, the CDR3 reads TGTGCCAGCAGCTCGACTAAACAGGGGCCAAGTGGCACTGAAGCTTTCTTT. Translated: CASSSTKQGPSGTEAFF.